Each of the 4 T cell receptor beta chains below was sequenced from the same sample in a study of cytomegalovirus exposure and HLA in healthy donors. The PCR made use of 60 Vbeta and 13 Jbeta primers. Some clones are missing from TCRdb's copy, which holds only in-frame ones; the method was immunoSEQ multiplex PCR. The table includes 110,000 or so clones, 75% to 85% detected once. The sample taken for sequencing was PBMCs. The receptors were sampled from a man between 35 and 55 years old in good health and CMV-seronegative.

V usage is TRBV18 and J usage is TRBJ1-1, with D tentatively TRBD1 (6 bases). Trimming stripped 4 bases from V and 1 base from J, with 13 bases between. The CDR3 is 15 amino acids. CDR1 and CDR2 (germline): KGHSH, LQKENI. The CDR3 reads CASSLFAGANTEAFF. DNA of the CDR3: TGTGCCAGCTCACTTTTTGCGGGGGCGAACACTGAAGCTTTCTTT.

The rearrangement joins TRBV27 to TRBJ2-2, with 7 nucleotides matching TRBD1. Trimming cost V 6 bases and J 13 bases; bases outside gene matches: 17. The length of the CDR3 is 15 residues. Germline V lookup: CDR1 MNHEY, CDR2 SMNVEV (reference sequence). CDR3 loop: CASRPNLLTGRWLFF. CDR3 in DNA: TGTGCCAGCAGACCCAACCTCCTGACAGGGCGGTGGCTGTTTTTT.

This clone has a handful of counts. CDR3 sequence reads: CASSLIRLGGGATGELFF. The CDR3 DNA reads TGTGCCAGCAGCTTGATCAGATTGGGCGGGGGGGCCACCGGGGAGCTGTTTTTT. The J gene is TRBJ2-2, the V gene TRBV11-2, with 9 bases that match TRBD2. Germline-derived CDR1 and CDR2 are SGHAT and FQNNGV. Trimming removed 3 bases from V and 4 bases from J; junction bases left unmatched: 12. This CDR3 has 18 residues.

A single count supports this clone. The rearrangement joins TRBV7-2 to TRBJ2-3, with 12 positions matching TRBD1. From germline, CDR1 is SGHTA and CDR2 FQGNSA. The length of the CDR3 is 16 residues. V trimming: 0 bases; J trimming: 6 bases; junction bases outside the gene matches: 4. CDR3: CASSLAGQGAWDTQYF. In DNA form, the CDR3 reads TGTGCCAGCAGCTTAGCGGGACAGGGGGCTTGGGATACGCAGTATTTT.